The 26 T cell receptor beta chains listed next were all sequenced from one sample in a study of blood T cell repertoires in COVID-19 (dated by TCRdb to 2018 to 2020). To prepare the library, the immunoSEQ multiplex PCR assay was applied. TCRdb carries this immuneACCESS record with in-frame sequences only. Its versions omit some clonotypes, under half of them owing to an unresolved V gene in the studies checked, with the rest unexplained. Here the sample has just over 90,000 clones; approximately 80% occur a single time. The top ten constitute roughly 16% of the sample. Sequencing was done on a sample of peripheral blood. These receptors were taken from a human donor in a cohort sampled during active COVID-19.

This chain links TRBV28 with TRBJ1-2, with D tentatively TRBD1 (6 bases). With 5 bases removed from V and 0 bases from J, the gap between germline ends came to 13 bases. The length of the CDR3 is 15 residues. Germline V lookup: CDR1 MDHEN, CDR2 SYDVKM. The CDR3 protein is CASSLRGHANYGYTF. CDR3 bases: TGTGCCAGCAGTCTCAGGGGCCATGCTAACTATGGCTACACCTTC.

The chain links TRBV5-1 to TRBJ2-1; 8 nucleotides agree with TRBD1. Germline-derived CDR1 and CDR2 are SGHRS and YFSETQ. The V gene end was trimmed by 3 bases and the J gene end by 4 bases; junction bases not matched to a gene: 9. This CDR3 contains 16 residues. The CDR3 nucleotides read TGCGCCAGCAGCTCCCTCCCAGGACAGGGATACAATGAGCAGTTCTTC. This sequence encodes CASSSLPGQGYNEQFF.

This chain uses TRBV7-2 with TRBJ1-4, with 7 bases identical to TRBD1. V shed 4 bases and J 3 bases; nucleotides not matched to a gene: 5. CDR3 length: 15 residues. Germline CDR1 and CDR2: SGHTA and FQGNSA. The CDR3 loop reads CASSSQGLANEKLFF. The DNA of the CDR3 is TGTGCCAGCAGCTCACAGGGGTTGGCTAATGAAAAACTGTTTTTT.

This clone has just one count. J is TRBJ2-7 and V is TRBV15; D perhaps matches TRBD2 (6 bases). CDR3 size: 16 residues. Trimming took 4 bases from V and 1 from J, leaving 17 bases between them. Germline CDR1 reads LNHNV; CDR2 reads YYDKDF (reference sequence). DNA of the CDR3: TGTGCCACCAGCATAACATTCGGGACTTCTTCCTACGAGCAGTACTTC. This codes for CATSITFGTSSYEQYF.

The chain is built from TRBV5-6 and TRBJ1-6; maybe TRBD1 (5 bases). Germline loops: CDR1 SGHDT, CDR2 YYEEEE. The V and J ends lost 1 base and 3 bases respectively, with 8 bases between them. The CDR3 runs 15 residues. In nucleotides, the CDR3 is TGTGCCAGCAGCTTGTGGGGCCTCTATAATTCACCCCTCCACTTT. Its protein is CASSLWGLYNSPLHF.

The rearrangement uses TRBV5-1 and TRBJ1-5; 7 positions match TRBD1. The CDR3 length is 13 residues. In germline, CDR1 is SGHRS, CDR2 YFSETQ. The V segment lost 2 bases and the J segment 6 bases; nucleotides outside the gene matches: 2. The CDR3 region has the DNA TGCGCCAGCAGCTTACAGGGGAGTCAGCCCCAGCATTTT. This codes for CASSLQGSQPQHF.

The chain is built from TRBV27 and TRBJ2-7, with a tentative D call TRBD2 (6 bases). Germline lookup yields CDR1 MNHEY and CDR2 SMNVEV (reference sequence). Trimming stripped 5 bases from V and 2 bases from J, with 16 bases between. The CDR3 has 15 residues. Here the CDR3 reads CASSLSGVSTYEQYF. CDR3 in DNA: TGTGCCAGCAGTCTTTCGGGAGTAAGCACCTACGAGCAGTACTTC.

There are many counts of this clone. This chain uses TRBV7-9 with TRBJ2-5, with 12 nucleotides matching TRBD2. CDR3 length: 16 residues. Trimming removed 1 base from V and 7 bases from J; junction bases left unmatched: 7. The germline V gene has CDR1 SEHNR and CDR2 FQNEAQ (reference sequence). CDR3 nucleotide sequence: TGTGCCAGCAGCTTAGGCACTAGCGGGAGGCAGGTGACCCAGTACTTC. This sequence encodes CASSLGTSGRQVTQYF.

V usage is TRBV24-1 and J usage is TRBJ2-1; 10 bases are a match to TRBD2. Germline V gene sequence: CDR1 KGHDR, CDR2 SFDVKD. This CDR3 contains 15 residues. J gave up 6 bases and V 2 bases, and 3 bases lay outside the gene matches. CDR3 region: CATSDSGTSANEQFF. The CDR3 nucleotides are TGTGCCACCAGTGATTCCGGGACTAGCGCCAATGAGCAGTTCTTC.

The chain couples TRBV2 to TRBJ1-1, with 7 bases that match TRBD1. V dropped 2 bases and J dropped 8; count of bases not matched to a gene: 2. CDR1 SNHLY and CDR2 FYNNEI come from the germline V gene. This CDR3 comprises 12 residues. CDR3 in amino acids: CASSETGQEAFF. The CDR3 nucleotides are TGTGCCAGCAGTGAAACGGGACAGGAAGCTTTCTTT.

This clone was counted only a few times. CDR3 sequence (DNA): TGTGCCAGCAGCATCGGTCGGGACTACAATGAGCAGTTCTTC. It codes for CASSIGRDYNEQFF. This sequence joins TRBV7-8 and TRBJ2-1, with D maybe TRBD2 (5 bases). The germline CDR1 and CDR2 sequences are SGHVS and FQNEAQ. This CDR3 contains 14 residues. Trimming removed 5 bases from V and 3 bases from J, with 11 bases in between. Combining the CDR3 with reference TRBV7-8 and TRBJ2-1 gives the whole variable domain GAGVSQSPRYKVAKRGQDVALRCDPISGHVSLFWYQQALGQGPEFLTYFQNEAQLDKSGLPSDRFFAERPEGSVSTLKIQRTQQEDSAVYLCASSIGRDYNEQFFGPGTRLTVL.

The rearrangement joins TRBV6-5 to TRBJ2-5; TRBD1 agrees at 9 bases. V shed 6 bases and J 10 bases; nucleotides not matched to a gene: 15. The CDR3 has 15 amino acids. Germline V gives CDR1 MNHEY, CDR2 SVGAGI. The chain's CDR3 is CASSPDRGASLGQYF. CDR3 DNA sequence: TGTGCCAGCAGCCCAGACAGGGGGGCCTCATTGGGCCAGTACTTC.

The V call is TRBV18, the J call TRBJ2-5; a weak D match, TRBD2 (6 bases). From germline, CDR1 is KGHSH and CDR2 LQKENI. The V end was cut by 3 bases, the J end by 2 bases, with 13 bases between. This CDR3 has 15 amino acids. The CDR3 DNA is TGTGCCAGCTCACCGGCTGGGCGGGGTCAAGAGACCCAGTACTTC. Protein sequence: CASSPAGRGQETQYF.

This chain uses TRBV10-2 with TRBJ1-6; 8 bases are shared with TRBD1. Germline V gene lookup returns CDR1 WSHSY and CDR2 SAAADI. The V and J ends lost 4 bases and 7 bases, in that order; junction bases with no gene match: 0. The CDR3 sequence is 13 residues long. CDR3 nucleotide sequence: TGCGCCAGCAGTGGGACAGGGAATTCACCCCTCCACTTT. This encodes CASSGTGNSPLHF.

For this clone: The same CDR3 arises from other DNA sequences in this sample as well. CDR3 coding DNA: TGTGCCAGCAGCCTGGGACAGAACACTGAAGCTTTCTTT. This sequence encodes CASSLGQNTEAFF. The rearrangement joins TRBV7-2 to TRBJ1-1; possibly TRBD1 for D (6 bases). Germline CDR1 reads SGHTA; CDR2 reads FQGNSA. This CDR3 spans 13 amino acids. V lost 5 bases and J lost 1, with 8 bases in between.

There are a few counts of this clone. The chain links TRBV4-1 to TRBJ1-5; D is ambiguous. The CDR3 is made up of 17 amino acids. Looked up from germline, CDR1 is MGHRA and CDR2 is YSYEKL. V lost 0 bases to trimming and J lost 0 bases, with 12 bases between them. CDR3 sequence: CASSQEGRQVSNQPQHF. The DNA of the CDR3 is TGCGCCAGCAGCCAAGAGGGGAGGCAGGTTAGCAATCAGCCCCAGCATTTT.

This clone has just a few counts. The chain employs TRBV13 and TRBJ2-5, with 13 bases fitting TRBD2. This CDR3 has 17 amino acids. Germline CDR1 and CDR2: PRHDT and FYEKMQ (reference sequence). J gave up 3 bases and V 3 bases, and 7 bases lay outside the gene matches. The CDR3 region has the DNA TGTGCCAGCAGCTTTTGGACTAGCGGGGGAACGAAAGAGACCCAGTACTTC. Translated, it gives CASSFWTSGGTKETQYF.

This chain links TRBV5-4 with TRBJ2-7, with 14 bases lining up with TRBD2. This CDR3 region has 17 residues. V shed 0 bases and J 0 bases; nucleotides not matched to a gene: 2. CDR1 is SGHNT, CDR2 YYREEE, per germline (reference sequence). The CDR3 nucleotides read TGTGCCAGCAGCTTGGGGACTAGCGGGAGGAGCTCCTACGAGCAGTACTTC. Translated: CASSLGTSGRSSYEQYF.

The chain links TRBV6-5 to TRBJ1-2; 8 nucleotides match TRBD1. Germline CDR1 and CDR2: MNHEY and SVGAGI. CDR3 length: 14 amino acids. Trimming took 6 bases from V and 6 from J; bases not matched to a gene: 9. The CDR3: CASSPDRVTDGYTF. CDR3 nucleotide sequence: TGTGCCAGCAGCCCGGACAGGGTCACTGATGGCTACACCTTC.

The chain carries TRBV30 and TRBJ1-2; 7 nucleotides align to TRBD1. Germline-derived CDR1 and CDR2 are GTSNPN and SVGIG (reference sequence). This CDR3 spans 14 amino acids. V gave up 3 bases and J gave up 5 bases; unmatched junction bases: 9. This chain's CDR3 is CAWSLGGGIYGYTF. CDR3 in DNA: TGTGCCTGGAGCTTAGGAGGGGGCATTTATGGCTACACCTTC.

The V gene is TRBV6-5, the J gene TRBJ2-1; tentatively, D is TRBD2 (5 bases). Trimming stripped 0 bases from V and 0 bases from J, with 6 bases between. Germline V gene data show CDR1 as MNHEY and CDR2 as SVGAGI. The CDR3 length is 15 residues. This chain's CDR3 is CASSYSGSSYNEQFF. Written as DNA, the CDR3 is TGTGCCAGCAGTTACTCAGGGAGCTCCTACAATGAGCAGTTCTTC.

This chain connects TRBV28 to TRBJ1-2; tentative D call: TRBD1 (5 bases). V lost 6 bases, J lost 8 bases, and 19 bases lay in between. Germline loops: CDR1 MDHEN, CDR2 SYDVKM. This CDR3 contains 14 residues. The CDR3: CASRPRGTIRGYTF. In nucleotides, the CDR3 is TGTGCCAGCAGACCCCGGGGGACTATTAGGGGCTACACCTTC.

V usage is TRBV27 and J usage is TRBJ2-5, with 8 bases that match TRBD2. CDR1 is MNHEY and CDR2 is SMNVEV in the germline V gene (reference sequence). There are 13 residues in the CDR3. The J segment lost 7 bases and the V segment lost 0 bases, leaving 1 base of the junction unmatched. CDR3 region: CASSLSSGVTQYF. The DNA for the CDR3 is TGTGCCAGCAGTTTATCTAGCGGGGTGACCCAGTACTTC.

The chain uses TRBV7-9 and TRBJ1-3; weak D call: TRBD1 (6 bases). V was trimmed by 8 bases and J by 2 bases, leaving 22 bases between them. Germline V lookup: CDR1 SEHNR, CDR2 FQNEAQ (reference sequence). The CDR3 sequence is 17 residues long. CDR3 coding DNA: TGTGCCAGCCCAGTCTCCCCCGCGACAGGTGCTGGAAACACCATATATTTT. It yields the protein CASPVSPATGAGNTIYF.

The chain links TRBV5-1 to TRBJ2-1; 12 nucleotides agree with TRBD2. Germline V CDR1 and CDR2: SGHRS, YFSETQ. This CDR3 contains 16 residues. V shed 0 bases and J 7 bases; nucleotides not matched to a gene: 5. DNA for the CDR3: TGCGCCAGCAGCTTGGGCGCTAGCGGGGGGGCAAATGAGCAGTTCTTC. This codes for CASSLGASGGANEQFF. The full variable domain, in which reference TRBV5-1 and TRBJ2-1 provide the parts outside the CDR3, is KAGVTQTPRYLIKTRGQQVTLSCSPISGHRSVSWYQQTPGQGLQFLFEYFSETQRNKGNFPGRFSGRQFSNSRSEMNVSTLELGDSALYLCASSLGASGGANEQFFGPGTRLTVL.

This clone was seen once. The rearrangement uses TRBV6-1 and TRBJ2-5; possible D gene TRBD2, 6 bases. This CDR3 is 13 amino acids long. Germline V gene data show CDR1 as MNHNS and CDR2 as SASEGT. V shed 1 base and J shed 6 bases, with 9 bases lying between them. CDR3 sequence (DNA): TGTGCCAGCAGTGAAGGGGGACTTAAGACCCAGTACTTC. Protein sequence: CASSEGGLKTQYF.